This TCR beta chain was recovered during a study of blood T cell repertoires in COVID-19. For the study at large: COVID-19 samples collected from the United States, Italy and Spain covered acute and convalescent phases. T cells, B-cell-depleted T cells, or PBMCs provided the cDNA or gDNA that served as material.

Per the original methods: Amplification with reference gene primers provided the estimates of nucleated cell counts. The assay was immunoSEQ multiplex PCR, and TCRdb's table has in-frame clones only and misses some. V, J and clone size were drawn from that table, and D and trimming were deduced from the DNA. The data hold under 200,000 clones, with around 90% observed a single time. V lost 5 bases and J lost 8, with 12 bases in between. Germline values: CDR1 MNHEY, CDR2 SVGAGI. The CDR3 sequence is 12 residues long. The source is a man in his forties or fifties with acute or convalescent COVID-19. Material: peripheral blood. The J gene is TRBJ1-1, the V gene TRBV6-5; D is possibly TRBD1 (5 bases). The CDR3 DNA is TGTGCCAGCAGTAGCGGGGGTCGGGAAGCTTTCTTT. The encoded protein is CASSSGGREAFF.